This section outlines one T cell receptor beta chain sequence together with its context. Under the authors' procedure: Reference gene primer amplification gave estimated nucleated cell counts. This table comes from immunoSEQ multiplex PCR, and its TCRdb copy is limited to in-frame clones, with some not included. V, J and clone size were drawn from that table, and D and trimming were deduced from the DNA. The top ten hold 1.5% to 2% of the sample, which has 200,000 to 250,000 clones, under 85% seen once. Germline V CDR1 and CDR2: MDHEN, SYDVKM. The CDR3 is 15 amino acids. Trimming took off 6 bases at V and 0 bases at J, with 15 bases between the two ends. The sample comes from a study of blood T cell repertoires in COVID-19. As for the study in general: Some COVID-19 samples were acute and others convalescent; all came from the United States, Italy and Spain. The analysed material was cDNA or gDNA that came from T cells, B-cell-depleted T cells, or PBMCs.

This chain uses TRBV28 with TRBJ2-7; no clear D gene. The sample taken for sequencing was peripheral blood. The sequence was obtained from a man in his thirties or forties who had recovered from COVID-19. CDR3 nucleotides: TGTGCCAGCAGCACGACCGGGTTACCCTCCTACGAGCAGTACGTC. Translation gives CASSTTGLPSYEQYV.